This is a list of T cell receptor beta chains from one sample in a study of regulatory T cells in long-lasting Graves disease. Each CDR3 protein gets one entry after TCRdb re-called the multiplex PCR reads with MiXCR. The table lists a few hundred thousand distinct CDR3 sequences, approximately 16% of them singletons. Sequenced here: peripheral blood mononuclear cells (PBMCs), sampled at new diagnosis, from a patient treated with antithyroid drugs. These receptors all come from a female donor with Graves disease. The CDR3 runs from the conserved cysteine through the conserved F or W. The size of a clone is reported for some rows only, either as once, few or many, or as a class for expanded clones.

J	size	V	CDR3
TRBJ2-1	many	TRBV6-2/TRBV6-3	CASSYGDEQFF
TRBJ1-2	many	TRBV30	CAWTGGLYGYTF
TRBJ2-5	many	TRBV6-5	CASSWEGETQYF
TRBJ2-6	many	TRBV7-2	CASSKYTQGGFEDNVLTF
TRBJ2-5	many	TRBV7-2	CASLRSLQETQYF
TRBJ1-5	many	TRBV12-3/TRBV12-4	CASSWGQGSSNQPQHF
TRBJ2-7	NA	TRBV14	CASSDSTGAYEQYF
TRBJ2-1	NA	TRBV11-2	CASSSKFARYNEQFF
TRBJ2-5	many	TRBV29-1	CSVEETQYF
TRBJ1-1	many	TRBV6-1	CASTTDSNTEAFF
TRBJ1-1	many	TRBV11-2	CASSLGGGARVTEAFF
TRBJ2-6	many	TRBV6-1	CASRTGRPSSGANVLTF
TRBJ2-5	many	TRBV20-1	CSAPREAQETQYF